The 28 T cell receptor beta chains presented below share a single source sample, sequenced in a study of blood T cells in healthy people across ages. A J-beta primer mix and a sample-barcoded 5' primer were used in a second PCR of about 6 to 12 cycles. MiXCR, applied by TCRdb to the 5' RACE reads, yields one record per CDR3 protein. The sample holds 650,000 to 800,000 distinct CDR3 sequences, 52% seen once. The sample consisted of blood. Receptors were obtained from an elderly woman in good health.

The V gene is TRBV6-6, the J gene TRBJ1-2; possible D gene TRBD1, 6 bases. V lost 4 bases to trimming and J lost 3 bases, with 12 bases between them. The V gene's germline CDR1 is MNHNY and CDR2 SVGAGI (reference sequence). The CDR3 runs to 14 residues. The CDR3 loop reads CASSLGRGYYGYTF. The CDR3 nucleotides are TGTGCCAGCAGTTTGGGCAGGGGATACTATGGCTACACCTTC.

The genes are TRBV28 and TRBJ2-7; 8 nucleotides match TRBD1. The CDR3 sequence is 14 residues long. V shed 3 bases and J 6 bases; nucleotides not matched to a gene: 7. CDR1 MDHEN and CDR2 SYDVKM come from the germline V gene. The CDR3 is CASSFQDRDFEQYF. The CDR3 DNA follows: TGTGCCAGCAGTTTCCAGGACAGGGACTTCGAGCAGTACTTC.

The chain combines TRBV6-5 with TRBJ2-7, with a tentative D call TRBD1 (6 bases). CDR1 and CDR2 (germline): MNHEY, SVGAGI. Trimming left V 6 bases short and J 5 bases short, with 14 bases between. The length of the CDR3 is 13 residues. The CDR3 is CASSGQIGHEQYF. The DNA of the CDR3 is TGTGCCAGCAGCGGACAGATTGGGCACGAGCAGTACTTC.

Only a few counts were recorded for this clonotype. The V gene is TRBV27, the J gene TRBJ1-2; D remains ambiguous. This CDR3 has 14 residues. Germline V gene sequence: CDR1 MNHEY, CDR2 SMNVEV (reference sequence). Deletions cut 2 bases from V and 4 bases from J, with 11 bases between. CDR3 sequence: CASSLTIPTYGYTF. Written as DNA, the CDR3 is TGTGCCAGCAGTTTAACCATACCGACCTATGGCTACACCTTC.

On this clonotype itself: This may come from a read error, since a much larger clone is one base off. This sequence joins TRBV10-3 and TRBJ1-2; 11 bases map to TRBD1. Germline-derived CDR1 and CDR2 are ENHRY and SYGVKD. The CDR3 runs to 13 residues. The CDR3 is CASGQGANDGYTF. In DNA, the CDR3 is TGTGCCTCCGGACAGGGGGCTAACGATGGCTACACCTTC.

The chain employs TRBV25-1 and TRBJ2-5; D is unclear. The V end lost 5 bases, the J end lost 7 bases, and 11 bases lay between the germline ends. This CDR3 is 12 amino acids long. Germline V CDR1 and CDR2: MGHDK, SYGVNS. The CDR3 DNA sequence: TGTGCCAGCAGTAGTCGAGAAGGGACCCAGTACTTC. Translation gives CASSSREGTQYF.

This sequence joins TRBV7-2 and TRBJ2-7; perhaps TRBD2 as D (6 bases). The CDR3 is 15 residues long. V shed 2 bases and J shed 0 bases, with 11 bases lying between them. Germline V gene data show CDR1 as SGHTA and CDR2 as FQGNSA. DNA for the CDR3: TGTGCCAGCAGCTTAACCGGGACTGGCTCCTACGAGCAGTACTTC. This codes for CASSLTGTGSYEQYF.

Points on this clonotype: A much larger clone differs from this one at a single base, so this may be a read error. The genes are TRBV27 and TRBJ1-5; D is ambiguous. This CDR3 contains 20 residues. CDR1 MNHEY and CDR2 SMNVEV come from the germline V gene (reference sequence). The CDR3 here is CASSFYGPSRIFYSNQLQHF. CDR3 DNA sequence: TGTGCCAGCAGTTTTTACGGCCCTTCCCGTATATTCTATAGCAATCAGCTCCAGCATTTT.

V and J are TRBV12-3 or TRBV12-4 and TRBJ2-5; a weak D match, TRBD2 (6 bases). V shed 3 bases and J shed 5 bases, with 19 bases lying between them. CDR3 length: 16 residues. The CDR3 protein is CASSLGASVGWETQYF. The CDR3 bases are TGTGCCAGCAGTTTGGGAGCTAGCGTGGGCTGGGAGACCCAGTACTTC.

This clonotype was picked up many times. This sequence joins TRBV12-3 or TRBV12-4 and TRBJ2-5, with D unresolved. The CDR3 spans 13 residues. Between the trimmed V and J ends, which lost 2 bases and 1 base, there was a span of 5 bases. The CDR3 DNA reads as TGTGCCAGCAGTTTACAGGTCCAAGAGACCCAGTACTTC. Amino acid sequence: CASSLQVQETQYF.

The chain carries TRBV4-1 and TRBJ2-7; 9 nucleotides align to TRBD2. The CDR3 sequence is 19 residues long. V dropped 0 bases and J dropped 1; count of bases not matched to a gene: 13. Germline loops: CDR1 MGHRA, CDR2 YSYEKL. The CDR3 coding sequence is TGCGCCAGCAGCCAAGATCTGTCTTTAACTAGCGGGTGGTCCTACGAGCAGTACTTC. Translating gives CASSQDLSLTSGWSYEQYF.

With regard to this clonotype: A much larger clone lies one base from this, so it may be a read error. The chain uses TRBV12-3 or TRBV12-4 and TRBJ2-1; TRBD1 is a possible D gene (6 bases). The V end lost 1 base, the J end lost 0 bases, and 13 bases lay between the germline ends. CDR3 size: 17 residues. The CDR3 DNA is TGTGCCAGCAGTTTAGGGGGGCAGGGGTCCTCCTACAATGAGCAGTTCTTC. Protein: CASSLGGQGSSYNEQFF.

The chain is built from TRBV11-2 and TRBJ2-5; 10 positions match TRBD1. With 4 bases clipped from V and 1 base from J, the junction kept 6 bases outside the gene matches. CDR3 length: 16 residues. Germline CDR1 reads SGHAT; CDR2 reads FQNNGV. The DNA for the CDR3 is TGTGCCAGCAGCTACGGACAGGGGGTACCCCAAGAGACCCAGTACTTC. It encodes CASSYGQGVPQETQYF.

This clonotype has ten or more counts. This rearrangement joins TRBV12-5 to TRBJ2-5; D ambiguous. Trimming removed 1 base from V and 4 bases from J, with 16 bases in between. Germline CDR1 and CDR2: LGHNT and FRNRAP. CDR3 length: 16 residues. The CDR3: CASGLGRLAFGETQYF. CDR3 coding DNA: TGTGCTAGTGGTTTGGGCCGTTTGGCCTTCGGAGAGACCCAGTACTTC.

This clonotype was seen only a few times. The gene calls are TRBV28 and TRBJ1-5; perhaps TRBD1 as D (5 bases). V lost 6 bases to trimming and J lost 0 bases, with 21 bases between them. Germline CDR1 MDHEN, CDR2 SYDVKM. The CDR3 totals 18 residues. CDR3 nucleotide sequence: TGTGCCAGCAGATCGGGAAGGCAGGGAGGGTATAGCAATCAGCCCCAGCATTTT. Encoded protein: CASRSGRQGGYSNQPQHF.

This chain uses TRBV11-2 with TRBJ2-5, with 12 bases that match TRBD2. V shed 1 base and J 11 bases; nucleotides not matched to a gene: 17. The CDR3 is 18 residues long. CDR1 SGHAT and CDR2 FQNNGV come from the germline V gene. The CDR3 bases are TGTGCCAGCAGCTTAGGGATTGCTAGCGGGGGGGCCGGGGATGAGCAGTACTTC. Encoded protein: CASSLGIASGGAGDEQYF.

V gene TRBV5-1 combines with J gene TRBJ2-1; 8 bases agree with TRBD1. This CDR3 region has 14 residues. From germline, CDR1 is SGHRS and CDR2 YFSETQ. After removal of 2 bases from V and 9 bases from J, the junction contained 7 bases not matched to a gene. The chain's CDR3 is CASSFPGGGFEQFF. CDR3 nucleotides: TGCGCCAGCAGCTTTCCAGGGGGCGGGTTTGAGCAGTTCTTC.

The chain recombines TRBV28 with TRBJ2-7, with TRBD2 as a possible D gene (7 bases). V lost 6 bases and J lost 2, with 17 bases in between. Germline loops: CDR1 MDHEN, CDR2 SYDVKM. The CDR3 has 15 residues. Here the CDR3 reads CASSWVGGRPYEQYF. The CDR3 DNA reads as TGTGCCAGCAGCTGGGTCGGGGGGCGCCCCTACGAGCAGTACTTC.

The chain joins TRBV4-1 to TRBJ2-3, with no clear D. V was trimmed by 3 bases and J by 2 bases, leaving 12 bases between them. The CDR3 consists of 15 residues. In germline, CDR1 is MGHRA, CDR2 YSYEKL. CDR3 protein: CASSQVTLNTDTQYF. CDR3 nucleotide sequence: TGCGCCAGCAGCCAGGTGACTCTAAACACAGATACGCAGTATTTT.

About this clonotype itself: A much larger clone lies one base from this, so it may be a read error. A read error is likely, as this CDR3 ends without the conserved phenylalanine or tryptophan. This chain joins TRBV3-1 and TRBJ2-7, with 10 bases lining up with TRBD2. V lost 1 base, J lost 7 bases, and 4 bases stayed unmatched. The germline V gene encodes CDR1 LGHDT and CDR2 YNNKEL (reference sequence). The CDR3 has 14 residues. CDR3 sequence (DNA): TGTGCCAGCAGCCAAGGACTAGCGGGTTCGGAGCAGTACATC. The encoded protein is CASSQGLAGSEQYI.

This clonotype was detected ten times or more. The gene calls are TRBV11-2 and TRBJ2-3; 10 bases agree with TRBD2. Looked up from germline, CDR1 is SGHAT and CDR2 is FQNNGV. The V segment lost 4 bases and the J segment 1 base; nucleotides outside the gene matches: 11. This CDR3 has 18 amino acids. Written as DNA, the CDR3 is TGTGCCAGCAGCTACCGAGCGGGAGGGGGCGCCGGCACAGATACGCAGTATTTT. It codes for CASSYRAGGGAGTDTQYF.

In its sample, this clonotype was seen many times. The chain employs TRBV3-1 and TRBJ2-1, with D possibly matching TRBD2 (5 bases). Germline V gene lookup returns CDR1 LGHDT and CDR2 YNNKEL (reference sequence). V shed 4 bases and J shed 0 bases, with 19 bases lying between them. The CDR3 length is 18 residues. As DNA, the CDR3 is TGTGCCAGCAGCCCCTCCGGTAGCGCCCTGAGCTCCTACAATGAGCAGTTCTTC. Translation: CASSPSGSALSSYNEQFF.

A word on this clonotype: Since a much larger clone is just one base distant, this may be a read error. The chain recombines TRBV3-1 with TRBJ2-1; D unclear. CDR1 is LGHDT and CDR2 is YNNKEL in the germline V gene (reference sequence). CDR3 length: 15 amino acids. V was pared by 1 base and J by 13 bases, with 20 bases between. This CDR3 is CASSQGLVQERTQFF. CDR3 DNA sequence: TGTGCCAGCAGCCAAGGACTGGTTCAAGAGAGGACCCAGTTCTTC.

Only a few counts were recorded for this clonotype. This chain links TRBV6-5 with TRBJ2-2, with D tentatively TRBD1 (5 bases). CDR3 size: 14 residues. Germline CDR1 is MNHEY and CDR2 is SVGAGI. V shed 8 bases and J shed 8 bases, with 18 bases lying between them. The CDR3: CASALGADPGELFF. CDR3 sequence (DNA): TGTGCCAGCGCGTTAGGGGCAGACCCGGGGGAGCTGTTTTTT.

The chain employs TRBV3-1 and TRBJ2-3; the D is unclear. The CDR3 has 12 amino acids. The germline V gene encodes CDR1 LGHDT and CDR2 YNNKEL (reference sequence). V was clipped by 5 bases and J by 8 bases, with 11 bases between them. This CDR3 reads CASSNPTATQYF. Written as DNA, the CDR3 is TGTGCCAGCAGCAACCCCACGGCTACGCAGTATTTT.

In the case of this clonotype: Possible read error: a much larger clone is one base away. The chain combines TRBV7-2 with TRBJ2-1, with D possibly called TRBD1 or TRBD2 (5 bases each). Germline V gene sequence: CDR1 SGHTA, CDR2 FQGNSA. This CDR3 comprises 14 residues. CDR3 nucleotides: TGTGCCGGCAGCTTACGGGGCCCCTACAATGAGCAGTTCTTC. It translates to CAGSLRGPYNEQFF.

Many counts were recorded for this clonotype. The chain combines TRBV20-1 with TRBJ1-2; possibly TRBD1 for D (6 bases). The CDR3 extends over 13 amino acids. Trimming took 6 bases from V and 0 from J, leaving 11 bases between them. Germline assignment: CDR1 DFQATT and CDR2 SNEGSKA (reference sequence). This chain's CDR3 is CSARGASNYGYTF. CDR3 nucleotide sequence: TGCAGTGCAAGGGGGGCGTCTAACTATGGCTACACCTTC.

In this sample, this clonotype turned up once. The chain has TRBV5-1 and TRBJ1-1, with no clear D. The CDR3 is made up of 14 amino acids. Trimming removed 0 bases at V and 4 bases at J, with 10 bases between. Germline V gene data show CDR1 as SGHRS and CDR2 as YFSETQ. CDR3 sequence (DNA): TGCGCCAGCAGCTTGGCCTGGGAGGGCACTGAAGCTTTCTTT. It translates to CASSLAWEGTEAFF.